This record covers a single TCR beta chain. Germline V lookup: CDR1 SGHAT, CDR2 FQNNGV. There are 15 residues in the CDR3. The V end lost 2 bases, the J end lost 4 bases, and 15 bases lay between the germline ends. The source of the sample is a study of T cell changes during pregnancy in multiple sclerosis. The protocol was immunoSEQ multiplex PCR, while the TCRdb copy is restricted to in-frame clones and leaves out a portion. The sample gives tens of thousands of clones, 90% to 95% of which show up once; less than 3% is in the top ten. The TCR sequence derives from a female donor in good health, enrolled as a control in a pregnancy study. V usage is TRBV11-2 and J usage is TRBJ2-7, with D perhaps matching TRBD2 (5 bases). The source was peripheral blood, collected in the third trimester of pregnancy. Written as DNA, the CDR3 is TGTGCCAGCAGCTTAAGAGGAGGACCGAGTTACGAGCAGTACTTC. Translated: CASSLRGGPSYEQYF.